The T cell receptor (beta chain) under discussion was sequenced for a study of T cell responses to AZD1222 COVID-19 vaccine. Findings and limits, study-wide: Most donors were white British, females outnumbered males, and clonal diversity was possibly underestimated.

Clones were sequenced by immunoSEQ multiplex PCR, and TCRdb holds only the in-frame ones, with some missing. The sample has roughly 65,000 clones, about nine tenths seen once. Of note for this clone: The antigen is unknown.

Looked up from germline, CDR1 is SGHRS and CDR2 is YFSETQ. V gave up 3 bases and J gave up 0 bases, with 10 bases separating them. This CDR3 spans 16 amino acids. The sample was peripheral blood, taken on day 0 of AZD1222 vaccination. The chain employs TRBV5-1 and TRBJ2-6; possible D gene TRBD2, 5 bases. The source of this sequence is an adult in good health. The CDR3 nucleotides are TGCGCCAGCAGCTCAGGACTTTCCTCTGGGGCCAACGTCCTGACTTTC. It encodes CASSSGLSSGANVLTF.